The next 30 T cell receptor beta chains were all read from a single sample in a study of T-cell reconstitution after alpha-beta-depleted transplantation in children. Construction of the TCRbeta library involved unique molecular identifiers. TCRdb fed the PCR reads into MiXCR, producing one record per CDR3 protein. The sample lists about 110,000 distinct CDR3 sequences; 5% to 8% were seen once. The source material was PBMCs, mostly from graft donor cells, sampled 360 days after TCRalphabeta/CD19-depleted stem cell transplant. The receptors originated from a male patient aged 2-15 years who had a stem cell transplant for acute lymphoblastic leukemia, so the T cells may come from the graft donor.

This clonotype was seen many times. This chain joins TRBV6-2 or TRBV6-3 and TRBJ1-2; unclear D gene. Germline loops: CDR1 MNHEY, CDR2 SVGEGT. The CDR3 has 14 residues. Trimming took 11 bases from V and 0 from J, leaving 16 bases between them. DNA for the CDR3: TGTGCCGATCATGAGATGTTTCCTAACTATGGCTACACCTTC. Translated: CADHEMFPNYGYTF.

At least ten counts were recorded for this clonotype. The rearrangement uses TRBV28 and TRBJ2-1; 9 bases line up with TRBD2. Germline V gene sequence: CDR1 MDHEN, CDR2 SYDVKM. The ends lost 10 bases at V and 4 bases at J; junction bases unmatched: 17. CDR3 size: 17 residues. Here the CDR3 DNA reads TGTGCCACTCATCTGCCGGGACTAGCTCTCCATTACAATGAGCAGTTCTTC. Translating gives CATHLPGLALHYNEQFF.

This clonotype was counted ten times or more. This sequence joins TRBV28 and TRBJ1-1; D is possibly TRBD1 (5 bases). The germline V gene has CDR1 MDHEN and CDR2 SYDVKM. Trimming left V 2 bases short and J 6 bases short, with 13 bases between. The CDR3 loop spans 14 amino acids. The CDR3 DNA is TGTGCCAGCAGTTTAGGGGGTGTATGGGCTGAAGCTTTCTTT. This codes for CASSLGGVWAEAFF.

The chain combines TRBV7-7 with TRBJ2-3; 9 bases map to TRBD2. The CDR3 has 15 residues. The J segment lost 6 bases and the V segment lost 5 bases, leaving 9 bases of the junction unmatched. Germline loops: CDR1 SSHAT, CDR2 FNYEAQ (reference sequence). The CDR3 DNA reads TGTGCCAGCAGCCTGAGCGCCGGGACTAGCGATACGCAGTATTTT. Translation gives CASSLSAGTSDTQYF.

This clonotype was detected ten times or more. This chain joins TRBV7-9 and TRBJ2-3, with TRBD2 matching 9 bases. The CDR3 runs 15 residues. Trimming cost V 5 bases and J 8 bases; bases outside gene matches: 11. The germline gives CDR1 SEHNR, CDR2 FQNEAQ (reference sequence). CDR3: CASSPRIAGEVTQYF. DNA for the CDR3: TGTGCCAGCAGCCCCCGTATAGCGGGAGAGGTTACGCAGTATTTT.

This clonotype was seen at least ten times. The J gene is TRBJ2-3, the V gene TRBV7-2, with 7 bases identical to TRBD2. V was clipped by 2 bases and J by 1 base; unmatched bases: 3. CDR3 length: 15 amino acids. Germline CDR1 and CDR2: SGHTA and FQGNSA. For the CDR3, the DNA is TGTGCCAGCAGCTTAATGCGGGAGCGCACAGATACGCAGTATTTT. Its translation: CASSLMRERTDTQYF.

This clonotype was seen only a few times. CDR3 sequence: CASSPGPISHGYTF. CDR3 DNA: TGTGCCAGCAGCCCCGGGCCGATTTCTCACGGCTACACCTTC. The chain employs TRBV7-2 and TRBJ1-2; no definite D call. This CDR3 region has 14 residues. The germline V gene encodes CDR1 SGHTA and CDR2 FQGNSA. V was cut by 5 bases and J by 8 bases, with 18 bases left in between.

This clonotype was seen many times. The V call is TRBV27, the J call TRBJ2-3; 9 nucleotides agree with TRBD2. The junction had 7 bases not matched to a gene; V was cut back by 2 bases and J by 4 bases. Germline CDR1 MNHEY, CDR2 SMNVEV (reference sequence). The CDR3 runs 16 residues. The CDR3 sequence: CASSLRGGGAADTQYF. CDR3 coding DNA: TGTGCCAGCAGTTTAAGGGGCGGGGGGGCCGCAGATACGCAGTATTTT.

The CDR3 coding sequence is TGTGCCAGCACCCGAGAGACCCAGTACTTC. Protein: CASTRETQYF. The chain recombines TRBV28 with TRBJ2-5; no firm D call. Germline values: CDR1 MDHEN, CDR2 SYDVKM. V lost 7 bases and J 4 bases, leaving 4 bases between the germline ends. The CDR3 contains 10 residues.

This clonotype was seen a handful of times. This sequence joins TRBV7-8 and TRBJ1-5, with D possibly matching TRBD1 (5 bases). The CDR3 is 15 amino acids. Germline lookup yields CDR1 SGHVS and CDR2 FQNEAQ. V was cut by 2 bases and J by 0 bases, with 8 bases left in between. This chain's CDR3 is CASSLWQGSNQPQHF. The CDR3, as DNA: TGTGCCAGCAGCTTATGGCAGGGTAGCAATCAGCCCCAGCATTTT.

The V and J genes are TRBV28 and TRBJ2-4; TRBD2 aligns across 7 bases. CDR1 is MDHEN, CDR2 SYDVKM, per germline. Trimming took 5 bases from V and 2 from J; bases not matched to a gene: 6. The CDR3 is 15 amino acids. CDR3 nucleotides: TGTGCCAGCAGTGGGGGGGTACTGACCAAAAACATTCAGTACTTC. Encoded protein: CASSGGVLTKNIQYF.

This clonotype came up a few times. This chain connects TRBV6-5 to TRBJ2-1, with a possible D match to TRBD2 (5 bases). There are 17 residues in the CDR3. Trimming took 0 bases from V and 4 from J, leaving 16 bases between them. Germline V gene lookup returns CDR1 MNHEY and CDR2 SVGAGI. The DNA of the CDR3 is TGTGCCAGCAGTTACTCGGTCGGAGCGGTCCCATACAATGAGCAGTTCTTC. It yields the protein CASSYSVGAVPYNEQFF.

This clonotype was counted many times. The chain uses TRBV5-5 and TRBJ1-5; D is unresolved. The CDR3 is made up of 15 amino acids. Germline V gene lookup returns CDR1 SGHKS and CDR2 YYEKEE (reference sequence). V was shortened by 4 bases and J by 3 bases, with 14 bases between the two germline ends. CDR3 coding DNA: TGTGCCAGCAGCCTGGAGAATCTTCACAATCAGCCCCAGCATTTT. Its protein is CASSLENLHNQPQHF.

The sample holds many counts of this clonotype. The chain links TRBV6-2 or TRBV6-3 to TRBJ2-2; D is ambiguous. Germline lookup yields CDR1 MNHEY and CDR2 SVGEGT. Between the trimmed V and J ends, which lost 4 bases and 0 bases, there was a span of 12 bases. The CDR3 extends over 16 amino acids. In DNA, the CDR3 is TGTGCCAGCAGTTTCGGACGCCGCCCGAACACCGGGGAGCTGTTTTTT. As protein: CASSFGRRPNTGELFF.

This clonotype was found many times. The gene calls are TRBV10-3 and TRBJ2-5; possible D gene TRBD2, 6 bases. The CDR3 contains 13 residues. V was shortened by 6 bases and J by 4 bases, with 12 bases between the two germline ends. Germline V gene data show CDR1 as ENHRY and CDR2 as SYGVKD. DNA of the CDR3: TGTGCCATCAGCCCAGGAGGGAGAGAGACCCAGTACTTC. Protein: CAISPGGRETQYF.

V and J are TRBV28 and TRBJ1-5; 7 positions agree with TRBD1. The CDR3 extends over 14 amino acids. The J segment lost 2 bases and the V segment lost 5 bases, leaving 3 bases of the junction unmatched. The germline V gene encodes CDR1 MDHEN and CDR2 SYDVKM. The CDR3 loop is CASSHRGGNQPQHF. CDR3 in DNA: TGTGCCAGCAGTCACAGGGGCGGCAATCAGCCCCAGCATTTT.

In its sample, this clonotype was seen a few times. The chain combines TRBV12-3 or TRBV12-4 with TRBJ2-3; 9 bases align to TRBD2. CDR3 length: 18 amino acids. The J segment lost 0 bases and the V segment lost 6 bases, leaving 13 bases of the junction unmatched. The CDR3 sequence is CASSGPRLAETSTDTQYF. CDR3 DNA sequence: TGTGCCAGCAGCGGGCCCCGACTAGCGGAGACTAGCACAGATACGCAGTATTTT.

The gene calls are TRBV7-9 and TRBJ2-6, with 8 bases identical to TRBD2. Germline V gene sequence: CDR1 SEHNR, CDR2 FQNEAQ (reference sequence). CDR3 length: 16 residues. With V trimmed by 7 bases and J by 2 bases, 7 bases remained unmatched. DNA of the CDR3: TGTGCCAGCACCGTAGCAGCGGGGGCTGGGGCCAACGTCCTGACTTTC. Its protein is CASTVAAGAGANVLTF.

This clonotype came up a few times. The chain uses TRBV7-3 and TRBJ1-6; 8 nucleotides agree with TRBD1. CDR3 length: 15 amino acids. Losses at the gene ends were 1 base for V and 9 bases for J; bases not matched to a gene: 5. Germline V gene lookup returns CDR1 SGHTA and CDR2 FQGTGA. The CDR3 reads CASSLRGQGSSPLHF. CDR3 sequence (DNA): TGTGCCAGCAGCTTAAGAGGACAGGGAAGTTCACCCCTCCACTTT.

This chain uses TRBV6-1 with TRBJ2-7, with 11 bases lining up with TRBD2. V was pared by 4 bases and J by 7 bases, with 6 bases of the junction left unmatched. Germline V gene lookup returns CDR1 MNHNS and CDR2 SASEGT. The CDR3 loop spans 14 amino acids. This CDR3 reads CASSVAGGPREQYF. Here the CDR3 DNA reads TGTGCCAGCAGTGTAGCGGGAGGGCCGAGAGAGCAGTACTTC.

This clonotype was counted between two and nine times. The gene calls are TRBV28 and TRBJ2-3; 12 bases align to TRBD2. J was trimmed by 5 bases and V by 2 bases; bases with no gene match: 8. This CDR3 is 17 amino acids long. Germline V gene lookup returns CDR1 MDHEN and CDR2 SYDVKM. This CDR3 reads CASSLPTLAGGGDTQYF. DNA for the CDR3: TGTGCCAGCAGTTTACCCACCCTAGCGGGAGGGGGAGATACGCAGTATTTT.

This clonotype was counted ten times or more. The genes are TRBV7-9 and TRBJ1-5; D remains ambiguous. The germline V gene has CDR1 SEHNR and CDR2 FQNEAQ (reference sequence). The CDR3 length is 13 residues. V lost 5 bases to trimming and J lost 2 bases, with 7 bases between them. The CDR3: CASSRTGNQPQHF. The CDR3 DNA is TGTGCCAGCAGCCGGACGGGCAATCAGCCCCAGCATTTT.

This clonotype was counted between two and nine times. The chain combines TRBV7-9 with TRBJ1-2; D remains ambiguous. CDR1 and CDR2 from the germline V gene are SEHNR and FQNEAQ (reference sequence). Trimming shortened V by 1 base and J by 4 bases, and 10 bases separated the two germline ends. This CDR3 is built from 14 residues. The CDR3 nucleotides read TGTGCCAGCAGCTTAGGGTCACGGGGCTATGGCTACACCTTC. Translated: CASSLGSRGYGYTF.

This clonotype was counted at least ten times. This chain connects TRBV2 to TRBJ2-7, with TRBD2 matching over 8 bases. The CDR3 consists of 15 residues. Germline values: CDR1 SNHLY, CDR2 FYNNEI. Unmatched junction bases numbered 13, after V lost 11 bases and J lost 1 base. The CDR3 coding sequence is TGTGCCGGGCTTCCCCGGACTAGCCTGTCCTACGAGCAGTACTTC. This translates into CAGLPRTSLSYEQYF.

The chain is built from TRBV5-1 and TRBJ2-7; 9 nucleotides agree with TRBD1. Germline-derived CDR1 and CDR2 are SGHRS and YFSETQ. The CDR3 has 13 amino acids. After removal of 3 bases from V and 5 bases from J, the junction contained 3 bases not matched to a gene. CDR3 sequence reads: CASSWGDRDEQYF. Here the CDR3 DNA reads TGCGCCAGCAGCTGGGGGGACAGGGACGAGCAGTACTTC.

This clonotype has ten or more counts. This chain connects TRBV9 to TRBJ1-5, with TRBD1 matching 9 bases. The CDR3 consists of 18 residues. The germline gives CDR1 SGDLS, CDR2 YYNGEE. The ends lost 6 bases at V and 7 bases at J; junction bases unmatched: 20. DNA of the CDR3: TGTGCCAGCACCCTACGCCACGTTGGGACAGGGCTCGGGCAGCCCCAGCATTTT. Amino acid sequence: CASTLRHVGTGLGQPQHF.

The chain has TRBV11-2 and TRBJ1-1; the D is unclear. The V end was cut by 1 base, the J end by 9 bases, with 6 bases between. Germline V gene lookup returns CDR1 SGHAT and CDR2 FQNNGV. There are 11 residues in the CDR3. The CDR3 DNA reads as TGTGCCAGCAGCTTAGGAAGGAAAGCTTTCTTT. Translated, it gives CASSLGRKAFF.

This clonotype has a count of ten or more. The rearrangement uses TRBV7-2 and TRBJ2-7, with D perhaps being TRBD1 or TRBD2 (5 bases each). This CDR3 has 15 residues. V lost 2 bases and J 4 bases, leaving 15 bases between the germline ends. Germline V lookup: CDR1 SGHTA, CDR2 FQGNSA. The CDR3, as DNA: TGTGCCAGCAGCTTAATAAGGGGCGCGGGTTACGAGCAGTACTTC. Amino acid sequence: CASSLIRGAGYEQYF.

This clonotype was counted only a few times. V gene TRBV6-5 combines with J gene TRBJ2-5; 7 positions match TRBD2. CDR1 MNHEY and CDR2 SVGAGI come from the germline V gene. The CDR3 spans 14 residues. V was clipped by 3 bases and J by 4 bases; unmatched bases: 5. CDR3 DNA sequence: TGTGCCAGCAGTTATGGGAGGGCCGCAGAGACCCAGTACTTC. Its translation is CASSYGRAAETQYF.

This clonotype was seen more than once but under ten times. The V call is TRBV18, the J call TRBJ2-3; no clear D gene. Trimming took off 4 bases at V and 3 bases at J, with 14 bases between the two ends. The germline CDR1 and CDR2 sequences are KGHSH and LQKENI. The CDR3 is 15 residues long. CDR3 region: CASSLEEGFTDTQYF. The CDR3 DNA follows: TGTGCCAGCTCACTAGAGGAAGGGTTTACAGATACGCAGTATTTT.